Sequencing of this TCR beta chain was carried out in a study of shared clonotypes between healthy human individuals. Study background: Per donor, CD8 memory used one plate, CD8 naive used two, CD4 memory used three and CD4 naive used three.

Regarding this clone: The target antigen is unknown.

Each subset's genomic DNA was shared equally among a number of immunoSEQ plates. Measured with immunoSEQ multiplex PCR; TCRdb has only the in-frame clones, and not every one. The table lists hundreds of thousands of clones, around 97% of them singletons. Overall study findings and caveats: The represented genetic and exposure-history diversity was limited by the small number of donors. Naive CD4 clonotypes were shared across several donors at roughly 4.6%.

Germline values: CDR1 SGHVS, CDR2 FQNEAQ. Between the trimmed V and J ends, which lost 1 base and 0 bases, there was a span of 10 bases. The CDR3 sequence is 16 residues long. This receptor was taken from a woman in her 30s in good health. This chain links TRBV7-8 with TRBJ1-3; D not resolved. Sequenced material: naive CD4+ T cells sorted from blood. Subset of the sample: CD45RA+ positively selected. The CDR3: CASSLGTFVSGNTIYF. The CDR3 DNA sequence: TGTGCCAGCAGCTTAGGGACTTTCGTCTCTGGAAACACCATATATTTT.